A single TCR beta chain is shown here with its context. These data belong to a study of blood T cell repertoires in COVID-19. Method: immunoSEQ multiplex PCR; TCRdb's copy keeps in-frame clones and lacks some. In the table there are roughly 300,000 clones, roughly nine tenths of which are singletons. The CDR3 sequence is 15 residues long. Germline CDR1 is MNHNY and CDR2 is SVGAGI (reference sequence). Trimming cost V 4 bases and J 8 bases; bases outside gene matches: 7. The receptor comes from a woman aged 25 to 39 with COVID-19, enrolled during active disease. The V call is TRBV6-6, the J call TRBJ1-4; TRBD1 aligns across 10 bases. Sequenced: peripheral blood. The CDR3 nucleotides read TGTGCCAGCAGTTTACCGACAGGGGGCAGCGAAAAACTGTTTTTT. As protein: CASSLPTGGSEKLFF.